This T cell receptor beta chain was observed in a study of T cells in localized non-small cell lung cancer. About this clone: The same CDR3 is also encoded by other DNA sequences in this sample.

Germline V gene data show CDR1 as SGHRS and CDR2 as YFSETQ. Trimming cost V 0 bases and J 7 bases, with 8 bases left between them. The CDR3 runs 12 residues. Assay used: immunoSEQ multiplex PCR; TCRdb lists only in-frame clones, some missing. Found here are some 140,000 clones, 70% to 90% of them singletons; the top ten hold roughly 1.8%. The sequence derives from a female donor at least 60 years old with stage I lung adenocarcinoma. The sequencing used peripheral blood, collected before any cancer treatment. The V gene is TRBV5-1, the J gene TRBJ2-7, with D uncertain. CDR3 amino acids: CASSLAGREQYF. The CDR3 DNA is TGCGCCAGCAGCTTGGCAGGACGGGAGCAGTACTTC. Full variable domain (rest looked up from reference TRBV5-1 and TRBJ2-7): KAGVTQTPRYLIKTRGQQVTLSCSPISGHRSVSWYQQTPGQGLQFLFEYFSETQRNKGNFPGRFSGRQFSNSRSEMNVSTLELGDSALYLCASSLAGREQYFGPGTRLTVT.